This TCR beta chain was retrieved from a study of blood T cells in healthy people across ages. V was trimmed by 8 bases and J by 0 bases, leaving 9 bases between them. The germline V gene encodes CDR1 MNHEY and CDR2 SMNVEV (reference sequence). The CDR3 sequence is 13 residues long. As concerns this clonotype: As yet, its antigen is unknown.

Through a sample-barcoded 5' primer and a J-beta primer mix, a second PCR was run for roughly 6 to 11 cycles. Each sample yielded at least 2.5 million CDR3-containing paired-end reads. TCRdb reanalysed the 5' RACE reads using MiXCR and keeps one entry per CDR3 protein. Altogether some 1.8 million distinct CDR3 sequences are present, approximately 39% being singletons, with the ten largest covering 23%. Study results and limitations: CMV status of donors was unknown, possibly confounding expanded clonotype changes. PBMCs went unsorted, and a conclusive naive versus antigen-experienced comparison was therefore prevented. Across the age range, TCR beta diversity per million T cells fell in a roughly linear way.

Sequenced: blood. This TCR came from a human donor in good health. J is TRBJ2-3 and V is TRBV27; a weak D match, TRBD2 (6 bases). The CDR3 sequence: CASRGDSTDTQYF. The CDR3 region has the DNA TGTGCCAGCCGCGGGGACAGCACAGATACGCAGTATTTT.